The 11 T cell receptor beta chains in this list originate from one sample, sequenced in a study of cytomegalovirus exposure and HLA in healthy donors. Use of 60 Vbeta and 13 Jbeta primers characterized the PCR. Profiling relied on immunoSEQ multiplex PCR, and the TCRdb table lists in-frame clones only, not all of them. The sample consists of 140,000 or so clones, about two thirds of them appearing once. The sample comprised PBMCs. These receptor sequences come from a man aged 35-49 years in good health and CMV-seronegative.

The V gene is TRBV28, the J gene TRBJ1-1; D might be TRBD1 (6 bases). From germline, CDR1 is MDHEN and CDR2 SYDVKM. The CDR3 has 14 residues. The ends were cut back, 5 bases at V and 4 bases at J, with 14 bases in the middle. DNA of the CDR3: TGTGCCAGCAGTACACAGGGCTGGGGCACTGAAGCTTTCTTT. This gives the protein CASSTQGWGTEAFF. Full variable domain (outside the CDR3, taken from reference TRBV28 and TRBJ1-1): DVKVTQSSRYLVKRTGEKVFLECVQDMDHENMFWYRQDPGLGLRLIYFSYDVKMKEKGDIPEGYSVSREKKERFSLILESASTNQTSMYLCASSTQGWGTEAFFGQGTRLTVV.

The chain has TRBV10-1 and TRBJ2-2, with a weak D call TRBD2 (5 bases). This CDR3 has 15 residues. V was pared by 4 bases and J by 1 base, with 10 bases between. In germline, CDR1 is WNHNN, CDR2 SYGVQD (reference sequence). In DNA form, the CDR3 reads TGCGCCAGCAGTGCCGAGCGGCTGAACACCGGGGAGCTGTTTTTT. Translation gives CASSAERLNTGELFF.

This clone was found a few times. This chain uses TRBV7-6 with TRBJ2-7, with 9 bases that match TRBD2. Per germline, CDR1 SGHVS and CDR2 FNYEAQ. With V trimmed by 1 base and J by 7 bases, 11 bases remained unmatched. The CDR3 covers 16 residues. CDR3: CASSLVASGAHEEQYF. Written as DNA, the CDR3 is TGTGCCAGCAGCTTAGTGGCTAGCGGGGCCCATGAAGAGCAGTACTTC.

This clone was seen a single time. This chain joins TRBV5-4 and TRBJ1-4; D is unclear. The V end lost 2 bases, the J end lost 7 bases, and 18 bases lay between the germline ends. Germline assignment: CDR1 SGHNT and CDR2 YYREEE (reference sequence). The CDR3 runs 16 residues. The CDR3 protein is CASSFHDPGSREKLFF. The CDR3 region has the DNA TGTGCCAGCAGCTTTCATGATCCGGGGTCTCGTGAAAAACTGTTTTTT.

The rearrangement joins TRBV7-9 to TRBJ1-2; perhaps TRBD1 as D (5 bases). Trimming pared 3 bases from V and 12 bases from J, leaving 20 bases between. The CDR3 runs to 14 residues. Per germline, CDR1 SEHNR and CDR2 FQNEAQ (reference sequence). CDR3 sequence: CASSLDTDPKSDTF. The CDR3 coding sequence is TGTGCCAGCAGCTTGGACACGGACCCCAAGTCTGACACCTTC.

The CDR3 region is CASSPGMNTGELFF. CDR3 bases: TGTGCCAGCAGCCCCGGGATGAACACCGGGGAGCTGTTTTTT. This rearrangement joins TRBV5-6 to TRBJ2-2; the D gene is possibly TRBD2 (5 bases). V was trimmed by 4 bases and J by 1 base, leaving 8 bases between them. Germline assignment: CDR1 SGHDT and CDR2 YYEEEE. The CDR3 extends over 14 amino acids.

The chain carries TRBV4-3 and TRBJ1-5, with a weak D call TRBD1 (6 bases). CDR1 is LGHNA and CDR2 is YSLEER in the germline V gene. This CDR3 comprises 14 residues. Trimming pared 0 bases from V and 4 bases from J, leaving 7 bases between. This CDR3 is CASSQDQGNQPQHF. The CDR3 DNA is TGCGCCAGCAGCCAAGATCAGGGGAATCAGCCCCAGCATTTT.

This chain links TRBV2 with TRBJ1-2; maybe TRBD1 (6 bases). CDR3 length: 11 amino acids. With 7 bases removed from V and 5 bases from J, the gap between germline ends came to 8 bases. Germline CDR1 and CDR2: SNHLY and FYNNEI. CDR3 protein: CASTGQYGYTF. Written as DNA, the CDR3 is TGTGCCAGCACCGGACAGTATGGCTACACCTTC.

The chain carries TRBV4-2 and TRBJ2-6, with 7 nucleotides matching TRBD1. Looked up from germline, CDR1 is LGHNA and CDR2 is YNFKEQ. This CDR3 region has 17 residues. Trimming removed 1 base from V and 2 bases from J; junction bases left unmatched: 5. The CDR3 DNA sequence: TGTGCCAGCAGCCAAGGGGACAGTCTAACTGGGGCCAACGTCCTGACTTTC. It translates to CASSQGDSLTGANVLTF.

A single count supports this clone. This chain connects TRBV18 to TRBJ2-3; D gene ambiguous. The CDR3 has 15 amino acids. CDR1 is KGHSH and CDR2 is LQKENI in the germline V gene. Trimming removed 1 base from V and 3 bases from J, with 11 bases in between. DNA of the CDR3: TGTGCCAGCTCACCACGGTCAGAACCAACAGATACGCAGTATTTT. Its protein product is CASSPRSEPTDTQYF. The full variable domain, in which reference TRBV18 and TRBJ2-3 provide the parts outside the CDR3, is NAGVMQNPRHLVRRRGQEARLRCSPMKGHSHVYWYRQLPEEGLKFMVYLQKENIIDESGMPKERFSAEFPKEGPSILRIQQVVRGDSAAYFCASSPRSEPTDTQYFGPGTRLTVL.

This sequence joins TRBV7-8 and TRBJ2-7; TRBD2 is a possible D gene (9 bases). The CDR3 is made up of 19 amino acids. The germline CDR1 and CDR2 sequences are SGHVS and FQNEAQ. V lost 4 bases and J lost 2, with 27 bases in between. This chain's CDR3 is CASSSGYRGCLAGTYEQYF. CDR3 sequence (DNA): TGTGCCAGCAGCTCCGGGTACAGGGGGTGTCTAGCGGGAACCTACGAGCAGTACTTC. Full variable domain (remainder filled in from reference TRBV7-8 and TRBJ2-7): GAGVSQSPRYKVAKRGQDVALRCDPISGHVSLFWYQQALGQGPEFLTYFQNEAQLDKSGLPSDRFFAERPEGSVSTLKIQRTQQEDSAVYLCASSSGYRGCLAGTYEQYFGPGTRLTVT.